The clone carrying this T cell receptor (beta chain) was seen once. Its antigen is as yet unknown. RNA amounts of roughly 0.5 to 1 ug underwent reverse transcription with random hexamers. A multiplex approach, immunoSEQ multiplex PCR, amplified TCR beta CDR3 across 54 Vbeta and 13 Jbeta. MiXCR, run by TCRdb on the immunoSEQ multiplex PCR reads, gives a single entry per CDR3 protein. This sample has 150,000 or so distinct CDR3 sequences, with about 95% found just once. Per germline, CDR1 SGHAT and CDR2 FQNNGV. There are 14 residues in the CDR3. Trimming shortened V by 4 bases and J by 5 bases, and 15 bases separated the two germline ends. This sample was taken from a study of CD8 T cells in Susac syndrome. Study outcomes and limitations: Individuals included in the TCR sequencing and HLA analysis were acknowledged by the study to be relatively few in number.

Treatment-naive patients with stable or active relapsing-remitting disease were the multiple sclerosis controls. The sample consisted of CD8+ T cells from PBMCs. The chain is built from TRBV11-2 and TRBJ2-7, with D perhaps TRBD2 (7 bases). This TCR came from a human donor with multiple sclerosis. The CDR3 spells CASSSWGRDNEQYF. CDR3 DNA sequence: TGTGCCAGCAGCTCCTGGGGGAGGGACAACGAGCAGTACTTC.